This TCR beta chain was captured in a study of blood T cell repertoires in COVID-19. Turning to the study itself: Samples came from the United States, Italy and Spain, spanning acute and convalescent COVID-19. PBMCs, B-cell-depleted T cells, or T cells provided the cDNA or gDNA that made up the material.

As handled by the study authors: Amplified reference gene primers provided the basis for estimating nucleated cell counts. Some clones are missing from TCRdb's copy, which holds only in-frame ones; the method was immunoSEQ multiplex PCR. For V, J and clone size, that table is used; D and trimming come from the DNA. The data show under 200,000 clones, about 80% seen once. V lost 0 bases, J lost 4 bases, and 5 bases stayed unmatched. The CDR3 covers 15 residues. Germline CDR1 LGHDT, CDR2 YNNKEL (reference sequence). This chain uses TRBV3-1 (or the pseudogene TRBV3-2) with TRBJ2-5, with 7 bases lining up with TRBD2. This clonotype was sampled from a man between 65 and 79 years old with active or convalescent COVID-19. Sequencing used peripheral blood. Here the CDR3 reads CASSQDGGRRETQYF. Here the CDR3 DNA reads TGTGCCAGCAGCCAAGACGGGGGGAGGAGAGAGACCCAGTACTTC.